Given below is one T cell receptor beta chain in context. This CDR3 region has 12 residues. The V end was cut by 8 bases, the J end by 7 bases, with 12 bases between. The germline gives CDR1 MNHNY, CDR2 SVGAGI (reference sequence). Authors' processing steps: From reference gene primer amplification, estimates of nucleated cell counts were derived. Method: immunoSEQ multiplex PCR; TCRdb's copy keeps in-frame clones and lacks some. The V and J calls and the clone size are those of that table, but D and trimming were determined from the DNA. This table holds around 100,000 clones, more than 75% found once. This sample was included in a study of blood T cell repertoires in COVID-19. Looking at the study overall: The analysed material was cDNA or gDNA that came from T cells, B-cell-depleted T cells, or PBMCs.

V and J are TRBV6-6 and TRBJ2-1, with D hard to call. This receptor was taken from a human donor in a cohort sampled during active COVID-19. The sequenced material came from peripheral blood. In DNA, the CDR3 is TGTGCCAGCTGTCGCCCCCGTAATGAGCAGTTCTTC. It specifies CASCRPRNEQFF.